These T cell receptor beta chains were read from a single sample in a study of blood T cells in healthy people across ages. TCRdb fed the 5' RACE reads into MiXCR, producing one record per CDR3 protein. The sample includes 1.2 million to 1.5 million distinct CDR3 sequences, approximately 59% of them seen just once. Specimen: blood. Receptor source: a man between 18 and 29 years old in good health. Each CDR3 is given with its conserved first and last residue. D genes are given only for firm matches. Clone sizes are given selectively: once, few, many, or a class where the clone is expanded.

V gene	D gene	J gene	clone size	CDR3 DNA	CDR3 protein
TRBV28	.	TRBJ2-5	.	TGTGCCAGCACCCACCGGCGGTGGGAGACCCAGTACTTC	CASTHRRWETQYF
TRBV7-9	.	TRBJ2-7	.	TGTGCCAGCAGCCTATCCCGTAAGCCGGATCTCTACGAGCAGTACTTC	CASSLSRKPDLYEQYF
TRBV29-1	.	TRBJ2-5	.	TGCAGCGTTGAAAGGCGGAGCCAAGAGACCCAGTACTTC	CSVERRSQETQYF
TRBV9	.	TRBJ2-7	.	TGTGCCAGCAGCCCCCCATCTCTTGACGAGCAGTACTTC	CASSPPSLDEQYF
TRBV4-1	.	TRBJ1-2	few	TGCGCCAGCAGCACTCTCGCCGGTGGGGCCTATGGCTACACCTTC	CASSTLAGGAYGYTF
TRBV7-9	.	TRBJ2-7	many	TGTGCCAGCAGCTTAAAGGAGAAATCCTACGAGCAGTACTTC	CASSLKEKSYEQYF
TRBV29-1	.	TRBJ2-2	.	TGCAGCGTTGGGGGGGCACAGGGGACCATGGCCGGGGAGCTGTTTTTT	CSVGGAQGTMAGELFF
TRBV4-3	TRBD1	TRBJ2-7	.	TGCGCCAGCAGCCAAGACGGGGGAGGACAGGGGGGCTACGAGCAGTACTTC	CASSQDGGGQGGYEQYF
TRBV6-4	TRBD1	TRBJ2-2	.	TGTGCCATCTCGACAGGGAGCACCGGGGAGCTGTTTTTT	CAISTGSTGELFF
TRBV6-5	.	TRBJ2-6	.	TGTGCCAGCAGTAAAGACGCTGGGGCCAACGTCCTGACTTTC	CASSKDAGANVLTF
TRBV27	TRBD2	TRBJ2-2	.	TGTGCCAGCAGTTCCCTAGCGGGAGTCAGCGGGGAGCTGTTTTTT	CASSSLAGVSGELFF
TRBV27	.	TRBJ2-3	.	TGTGCCAGCAGTTTATGGGGGGGCGGAGATACGCAGTATTTT	CASSLWGGGDTQYF
TRBV11-2	.	TRBJ2-5	.	TGTGCCAGCAGCCCCTTTCCGGGGGCTCAAGAGACCCAGTACTTC	CASSPFPGAQETQYF
TRBV15	TRBD1	TRBJ2-7	.	TGTGCCACCAGCAGAGTGGGACAGGGTAATTACGAGCAGTACTTC	CATSRVGQGNYEQYF
TRBV7-9	.	TRBJ2-7	many	TGTGCCAGCAGCTTAGCGCCGGGCGAGCAGTACTTC	CASSLAPGEQYF
TRBV4-1	.	TRBJ1-5	.	TGCGCCAGCAGCCAAGAAGGATTAGGGGTTGGGAGCAATCAGCCCCAGCATTTT	CASSQEGLGVGSNQPQHF
TRBV15	.	TRBJ1-6	.	TGTGCCACCAGCCGACGAACCGGGAGGGATTCACCCCTCCACTTT	CATSRRTGRDSPLHF
TRBV29-1	.	TRBJ2-7	few	TGCAGCGCTACGATCGGCTACGAGCAGTACTTC	CSATIGYEQYF
TRBV29-1	.	TRBJ1-1	.	TGCAGCGCAAGGACATCTATGCCCACTGAAGCTTTCTTT	CSARTSMPTEAFF
TRBV6-5	.	TRBJ2-7	.	TGTGCCAGCAGTTTCCTCGACCCGGCTAGCGAGCAGTACTTC	CASSFLDPASEQYF
TRBV6-5	.	TRBJ2-5	.	TGTGCCAGCACTAAAGGGGTAGAGCAGTACTTC	CASTKGVEQYF
TRBV15	.	TRBJ1-2	.	TGTGCCACCAGCTACCTCTATGGCTACACCTTC	CATSYLYGYTF
TRBV20-1	TRBD2	TRBJ2-7	.	TGCAGTGCTAGTGGACTAGCGGGGCATACCTACGAGCAGTACTTC	CSASGLAGHTYEQYF
TRBV15	.	TRBJ2-6	.	TGTGCCACCGGCAGAGACGGGTCGGGCACCGGGGCCAACGTCCTGACTTTC	CATGRDGSGTGANVLTF
TRBV20-1	.	TRBJ1-4	.	TGCAGTGCTAGAGATGGGGGGGCCGGGGAAAAACTGTTTTTT	CSARDGGAGEKLFF
TRBV7-9	.	TRBJ2-1	.	TGTGCCAGCAGCCGCCCGAAGGGGAAGGATGAGCAGTTCTTC	CASSRPKGKDEQFF
TRBV7-6	TRBD2	TRBJ2-7	.	TGTGCCAGCAGCTTAGGAGCGGGAGGTTCTCACGAGCAGTACTTC	CASSLGAGGSHEQYF
TRBV6-5	TRBD1	TRBJ1-2	.	TGTGCCAGCAGTCCCGGGACAGGACAAGTCTATGGCTACACCTTC	CASSPGTGQVYGYTF